The clone carrying this T cell receptor (beta chain) was counted a few times. This specimen comes from a study of blood T cell repertoires in COVID-19. The length of the CDR3 is 12 residues. The V gene lost 1 base and the J gene lost 7 bases, with 8 bases spanning the gap. Some clones are missing from TCRdb's copy, which holds only in-frame ones; the method was immunoSEQ multiplex PCR. Among 90,000 or so clones, 65% to 90% were seen once, and the ten largest hold 1% to 1.5%. This clonotype originated in an elderly man with active or convalescent COVID-19. Sequencing was carried out using peripheral blood. The rearrangement joins TRBV12-3 or TRBV12-4 to TRBJ2-7; D uncertain. The CDR3 here is CASSLGAWEQYF. Here the CDR3 DNA reads TGTGCCAGCAGTTTAGGGGCGTGGGAGCAGTACTTC.